The 26 T cell receptor beta chains below all came from one sample that was sequenced in a study of blood T cell repertoires in COVID-19. TCRdb keeps only in-frame clones here, not all; method: immunoSEQ multiplex PCR. The table records around 65,000 clones, more than 75% of them present only once. The sample was peripheral blood. These receptors all come from a human donor in a cohort sampled during active COVID-19.

The table lists this clone with a few counts. The chain uses TRBV5-1 and TRBJ1-5, with D possibly TRBD1 on 6 matching bases. Germline V CDR1 and CDR2: SGHRS, YFSETQ. Trimming removed 4 bases at V and 6 bases at J, with 14 bases between. The CDR3 has 14 residues. CDR3 residues: CASSATGGFQPQHF. The CDR3 bases are TGCGCCAGCAGCGCGACAGGTGGTTTTCAGCCCCAGCATTTT.

V usage is TRBV6-5 and J usage is TRBJ2-2; 8 bases line up with TRBD1. Trimming took 1 base from V and 8 from J; bases not matched to a gene: 6. Germline values: CDR1 MNHEY, CDR2 SVGAGI. The CDR3 is 15 amino acids. The CDR3 nucleotides read TGTGCCAGCAGTTACTTATCAGGGGGCGCGGGGGAGCTGTTTTTT. Protein: CASSYLSGGAGELFF.

This chain uses TRBV28 with TRBJ1-4; D is possibly TRBD1 (6 bases). Germline V gene sequence: CDR1 MDHEN, CDR2 SYDVKM. CDR3 size: 13 residues. V lost 6 bases to trimming and J lost 7 bases, with 12 bases between them. CDR3 bases: TGTGCCAGCAGAAGGGGGGGGCGTGAAAAACTGTTTTTT. Residues: CASRRGGREKLFF.

The chain carries TRBV7-9 and TRBJ2-1; D is possibly TRBD1 (6 bases). The CDR3 sequence is 15 residues long. Germline lookup yields CDR1 SEHNR and CDR2 FQNEAQ (reference sequence). V was shortened by 6 bases and J by 3 bases, with 15 bases between the two germline ends. The CDR3 bases are TGTGCCAGCAGTCCGGTGGGGGCAAACTACAATGAGCAGTTCTTC. This encodes CASSPVGANYNEQFF. Based on the CDR3 plus reference TRBV7-9 and TRBJ2-1, the full variable domain is DTGVSQNPRHKITKRGQNVTFRCDPISEHNRLYWYRQTLGQGPEFLTYFQNEAQLEKSRLLSDRFSAERPKGSFSTLEIQRTEQGDSAMYLCASSPVGANYNEQFFGPGTRLTVL.

The chain couples TRBV3-1 (or the pseudogene TRBV3-2) to TRBJ2-3; weak D call: TRBD1 (6 bases). Germline V gene data show CDR1 as LGHDT and CDR2 as YNNKEL (reference sequence). The CDR3 totals 17 residues. With 1 base removed from V and 0 bases from J, the gap between germline ends came to 14 bases. CDR3 residues: CASSQGGRSPSTDTQYF. The CDR3 nucleotides read TGTGCCAGCAGCCAAGGGGGGCGGAGCCCTAGCACAGATACGCAGTATTTT.

V and J are TRBV3-1 (or the pseudogene TRBV3-2) and TRBJ1-5; D is perhaps TRBD1 (5 bases). There are 14 residues in the CDR3. V gave up 6 bases and J gave up 7 bases, with 16 bases separating them. Germline V gene data show CDR1 as LGHDT and CDR2 as YNNKEL (reference sequence). In DNA, the CDR3 is TGTGCCAGCAGTAACTCAGGGTCGGGCCAGCCCCAGCATTTT. As protein: CASSNSGSGQPQHF.

CDR3 protein: CASSEGASYGYTF. The CDR3 region has the DNA TGTGCCAGCAGTGAGGGAGCATCCTATGGCTACACCTTC. This chain links TRBV25-1 with TRBJ1-2; D gene ambiguous. From germline, CDR1 is MGHDK and CDR2 SYGVNS. Trimming pared 3 bases from V and 4 bases from J, leaving 9 bases between. CDR3 length equals 13 residues.

V usage is TRBV7-9 and J usage is TRBJ2-1; 10 nucleotides match TRBD2. CDR1 is SEHNR, CDR2 FQNEAQ, per germline (reference sequence). The CDR3 spans 15 residues. The V segment lost 0 bases and the J segment 9 bases; nucleotides outside the gene matches: 5. CDR3 nucleotide sequence: TGTGCCAGCAGCTTAGCGTTAACTAGCGGGGTTGAGCAGTTCTTC. This codes for CASSLALTSGVEQFF.

This clone was counted once. The chain is built from TRBV7-2 and TRBJ2-7; 16 positions agree with TRBD2. Germline CDR1 SGHTA, CDR2 FQGNSA. The CDR3 is made up of 16 amino acids. The junction had 9 bases not matched to a gene; V was cut back by 6 bases and J by 7 bases. The CDR3 is CASSPPGLAGGGEQYF. DNA for the CDR3: TGTGCCAGCAGTCCGCCGGGACTAGCGGGAGGGGGTGAGCAGTACTTC. Full variable domain (missing parts from reference TRBV7-2 and TRBJ2-7): GAGVSQSPSNKVTEKGKDVELRCDPISGHTALYWYRQSLGQGLEFLIYFQGNSAPDKSGLPSDRFSAERTGGSVSTLTIQRTQQEDSAVYLCASSPPGLAGGGEQYFGPGTRLTVT.

The gene calls are TRBV9 and TRBJ2-5; D perhaps matches TRBD2 (5 bases). The CDR3 consists of 18 residues. Trimming pared 0 bases from V and 1 base from J, leaving 19 bases between. In germline, CDR1 is SGDLS, CDR2 YYNGEE. In DNA, the CDR3 is TGTGCCAGCAGCGTAGACAGAGGACTCTTTAAGAGCCAAGAGACCCAGTACTTC. Translation: CASSVDRGLFKSQETQYF. The full variable domain, its missing parts supplied by reference TRBV9 and TRBJ2-5, is DSGVTQTPKHLITATGQRVTLRCSPRSGDLSVYWYQQSLDQGLQFLIQYYNGEERAKGNILERFSAQQFPDLHSELNLSSLELGDSALYFCASSVDRGLFKSQETQYFGPGTRLLVL.

The genes are TRBV28 and TRBJ2-5; D might be TRBD1 (6 bases). Germline lookup yields CDR1 MDHEN and CDR2 SYDVKM. The V end lost 2 bases, the J end lost 2 bases, and 21 bases lay between the germline ends. CDR3 size: 18 residues. CDR3 protein: CASSLSTEQGWSQETQYF. CDR3 in DNA: TGTGCCAGCAGTTTAAGTACGGAACAGGGTTGGAGTCAAGAGACCCAGTACTTC.

This clone was picked up one time. The chain has TRBV28 and TRBJ1-2; perhaps TRBD1 as D (6 bases). Germline CDR1 and CDR2: MDHEN and SYDVKM. The CDR3 runs to 15 residues. V was cut by 6 bases and J by 0 bases, with 14 bases left in between. In DNA form, the CDR3 reads TGTGCCAGCAGGATATGGGGGCTCTCTAACTATGGCTACACCTTC. It translates to CASRIWGLSNYGYTF.

This chain connects TRBV5-6 to TRBJ2-2; perhaps TRBD2 as D (5 bases). The CDR3 runs 16 residues. Trimming pared 1 base from V and 5 bases from J, leaving 15 bases between. CDR1 and CDR2 from the germline V gene are SGHDT and YYEEEE. The CDR3 reads CASSLSGKAVTGELFF. CDR3 sequence (DNA): TGTGCCAGCAGCTTGAGTGGGAAAGCGGTGACCGGGGAGCTGTTTTTT.

The chain links TRBV5-1 to TRBJ2-1; 10 positions match TRBD2. CDR1 and CDR2 from the germline V gene are SGHRS and YFSETQ. The CDR3 runs to 13 residues. Germline trimming cut 5 bases from V and 14 bases from J; bases unmatched to any gene: 10. CDR3 protein: CASSTLAGGGEFF. The CDR3 nucleotides are TGCGCCAGCAGTACTTTAGCGGGAGGAGGGGAGTTCTTC.

V is TRBV7-9 and J is TRBJ1-1, with D possibly TRBD1 on 6 matching bases. The germline V and J ends were trimmed by 6 bases and 9 bases, with 17 bases remaining between them. Germline lookup yields CDR1 SEHNR and CDR2 FQNEAQ (reference sequence). The CDR3 extends over 13 amino acids. The CDR3 sequence: CASSREAGTQAFF. Here the CDR3 DNA reads TGTGCCAGCAGTCGCGAAGCGGGGACACAAGCTTTCTTT.

This clone came up once. The chain has TRBV2 and TRBJ2-1; 11 bases line up with TRBD2. Germline CDR1 SNHLY, CDR2 FYNNEI. The CDR3 spans 16 residues. The J segment lost 4 bases and the V segment lost 4 bases, leaving 6 bases of the junction unmatched. Here the CDR3 DNA reads TGTGCCAGCAGTGCAGGCCTAGCGGGAGGTTACAATGAGCAGTTCTTC. This encodes CASSAGLAGGYNEQFF. The full variable domain, rest sourced from reference TRBV2 and TRBJ2-1, is EPEVTQTPSHQVTQMGQEVILRCVPISNHLYFYWYRQILGQKVEFLVSFYNNEISEKSEIFDDQFSVERPDGSNFTLKIRSTKLEDSAMYFCASSAGLAGGYNEQFFGPGTRLTVL.

This clone appeared once. The chain has TRBV6-5 and TRBJ1-4; tentatively, D is TRBD1 (6 bases). The CDR3 has 15 residues. Germline V CDR1 and CDR2: MNHEY, SVGAGI. Trimming removed 8 bases from V and 8 bases from J, with 21 bases in between. CDR3 sequence reads: CASLKRDKVPEKLFF. In DNA, the CDR3 is TGTGCCAGCTTGAAAAGGGACAAGGTACCCGAAAAACTGTTTTTT.

V is TRBV9 and J is TRBJ2-7, with TRBD2 matching 7 bases. CDR3 length: 16 residues. The J segment lost 3 bases and the V segment lost 0 bases, leaving 9 bases of the junction unmatched. Germline V gene sequence: CDR1 SGDLS, CDR2 YYNGEE. Here the CDR3 DNA reads TGTGCCAGCAGCGTAGCTCGGGGGAGGGCCTTCTACGAGCAGTACTTC. Amino acids: CASSVARGRAFYEQYF.

This rearrangement joins TRBV27 to TRBJ1-5; tentative D call: TRBD1 (5 bases). The length of the CDR3 is 14 residues. The V end lost 3 bases, the J end lost 4 bases, and 10 bases lay between the germline ends. Germline values: CDR1 MNHEY, CDR2 SMNVEV (reference sequence). The CDR3: CASSFQGFNQPQHF. DNA for the CDR3: TGTGCCAGCAGTTTCCAGGGTTTTAATCAGCCCCAGCATTTT.

The J gene is TRBJ2-1, the V gene TRBV7-2; 7 bases map to TRBD1. J was trimmed by 6 bases and V by 1 base; bases with no gene match: 9. The CDR3 length is 16 residues. CDR1 and CDR2 (germline): SGHTA, FQGNSA. The CDR3 loop is CASSLDLGQPSNEQFF. In DNA form, the CDR3 reads TGTGCCAGCAGCTTAGATCTGGGACAGCCAAGCAATGAGCAGTTCTTC.

V gene TRBV18 combines with J gene TRBJ2-1, with D possibly being TRBD1 (5 bases). The V gene's germline CDR1 is KGHSH and CDR2 LQKENI. The CDR3 length is 11 residues. V was pared by 3 bases and J by 10 bases, with 7 bases between. CDR3 residues: CASSPGAEQFF. Here the CDR3 DNA reads TGTGCCAGCTCACCTGGGGCAGAGCAGTTCTTC.

The V and J genes are TRBV4-3 and TRBJ2-1; 9 bases fit TRBD2. Germline values: CDR1 LGHNA, CDR2 YSLEER. The ends lost 1 base at V and 1 base at J; junction bases unmatched: 2. The CDR3 covers 16 residues. DNA of the CDR3: TGCGCCAGCAGCCAAGCGCTAGCGGGGTCCTACAATGAGCAGTTCTTC. Encoded protein: CASSQALAGSYNEQFF.

The chain is built from TRBV7-2 and TRBJ2-5, with TRBD1 identical over 9 bases. Germline loops: CDR1 SGHTA, CDR2 FQGNSA. The CDR3 loop spans 14 amino acids. The ends lost 5 bases at V and 5 bases at J; junction bases unmatched: 6. CDR3 nucleotides: TGTGCCAGCAGCACGACAGGGGGTTGGGAGACCCAGTACTTC. It encodes CASSTTGGWETQYF.

This chain connects TRBV7-9 to TRBJ1-1; TRBD1 is a possible D gene (6 bases). Germline lookup yields CDR1 SEHNR and CDR2 FQNEAQ (reference sequence). Trimming left V 5 bases short and J 10 bases short, with 20 bases between. There are 14 residues in the CDR3. CDR3 protein: CASSPGGASKRAFF. The CDR3 DNA follows: TGTGCCAGCAGCCCCGGGGGGGCGAGTAAAAGAGCTTTCTTT. Full variable domain (outside the CDR3, taken from reference TRBV7-9 and TRBJ1-1): DTGVSQNPRHKITKRGQNVTFRCDPISEHNRLYWYRQTLGQGPEFLTYFQNEAQLEKSRLLSDRFSAERPKGSFSTLEIQRTEQGDSAMYLCASSPGGASKRAFFGQGTRLTVV.

This rearrangement joins TRBV9 to TRBJ1-6; no clear D gene. Germline-derived CDR1 and CDR2 are SGDLS and YYNGEE. There are 18 residues in the CDR3. The V and J ends lost 1 base and 5 bases respectively, with 19 bases between them. The CDR3 coding sequence is TGTGCCAGCAGCGTAATACCGGGAGACAAGGAACATAATTCACCCCTCCACTTT. Translating gives CASSVIPGDKEHNSPLHF.

CDR3 sequence (DNA): TGTGCTACGGGGCACAGGGGAGACACTGAAGCTTTCTTT. It codes for CATGHRGDTEAFF. This chain links TRBV6-5 with TRBJ1-1, with TRBD1 matching 7 bases. CDR3 length: 13 residues. Germline V gene lookup returns CDR1 MNHEY and CDR2 SVGAGI.